This TCR beta chain was captured by sequencing in a study of blood T cell repertoires in COVID-19. At the level of the study: Material from acute and convalescent COVID-19 was sourced from the United States, Italy and Spain.

Patients of the Seattle cohort, enrolled during active infection, were followed longitudinally. The germline V gene has CDR1 SQVTM and CDR2 ANQGSEA. The CDR3 consists of 10 residues. Deletions cut 7 bases from V and 3 bases from J, with 6 bases between. The authors' processing: Nucleated cell counts were estimated from reference gene primer amplification. Sequenced by immunoSEQ multiplex PCR; TCRdb stores in-frame clones only, minus some. V and J calls and clone size come straight from that table; D and trimming were deduced from the DNA. Among under 250,000 clones listed, 92% were seen once. Sequenced input: peripheral blood. The source is a man in his thirties or forties with COVID-19, enrolled during active disease. The chain employs TRBV29-1 and TRBJ1-2, with unresolved D. The CDR3 loop reads CSALDYGYTF. CDR3 sequence (DNA): TGCAGCGCGCTCGACTATGGCTACACCTTC.